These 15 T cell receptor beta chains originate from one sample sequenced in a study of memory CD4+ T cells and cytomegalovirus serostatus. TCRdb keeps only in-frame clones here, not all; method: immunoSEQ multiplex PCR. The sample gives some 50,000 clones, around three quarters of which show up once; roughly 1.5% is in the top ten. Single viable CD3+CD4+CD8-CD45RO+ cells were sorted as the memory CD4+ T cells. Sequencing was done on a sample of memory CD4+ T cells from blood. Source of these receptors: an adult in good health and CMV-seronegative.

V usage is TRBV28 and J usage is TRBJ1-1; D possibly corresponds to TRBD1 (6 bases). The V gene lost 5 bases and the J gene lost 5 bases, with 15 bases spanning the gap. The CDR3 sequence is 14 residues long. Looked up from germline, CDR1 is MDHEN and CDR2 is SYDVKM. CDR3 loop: CASSRQAWGTEAFF. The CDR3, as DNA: TGTGCCAGCAGTAGACAGGCATGGGGGACTGAAGCTTTCTTT.

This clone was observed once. DNA of the CDR3: TGTGCCAGCAGCCGGATCGTTAGCGGGAGGTGGAGGGAGCAGTTCTTC. It is translated as CASSRIVSGRWREQFF. The rearrangement joins TRBV11-2 to TRBJ2-1, with 10 nucleotides matching TRBD2. This CDR3 spans 16 amino acids. CDR1 is SGHAT, CDR2 FQNNGV, per germline. Losses at the gene ends were 5 bases for V and 10 bases for J; bases not matched to a gene: 14.

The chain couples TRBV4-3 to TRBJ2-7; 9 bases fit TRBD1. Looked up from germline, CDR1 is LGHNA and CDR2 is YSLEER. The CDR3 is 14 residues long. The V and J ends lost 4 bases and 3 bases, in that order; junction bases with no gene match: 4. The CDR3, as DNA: TGCGCCAGCAGCCGGACAGGGGAAGGCTACGAGCAGTACTTC. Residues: CASSRTGEGYEQYF.

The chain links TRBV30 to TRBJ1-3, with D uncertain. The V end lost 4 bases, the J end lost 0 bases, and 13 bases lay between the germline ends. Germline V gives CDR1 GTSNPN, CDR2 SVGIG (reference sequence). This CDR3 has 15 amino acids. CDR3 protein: CAWTTGPVSGNTIYF. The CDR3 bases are TGTGCCTGGACCACCGGACCGGTCTCTGGAAACACCATATATTTT.

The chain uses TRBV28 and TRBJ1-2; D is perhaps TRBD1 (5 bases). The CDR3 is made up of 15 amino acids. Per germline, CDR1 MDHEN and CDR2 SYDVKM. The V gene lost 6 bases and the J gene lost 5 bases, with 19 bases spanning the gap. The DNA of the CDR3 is TGTGCCAGCAGCCAACGTTACGGGGGAGTATATGGCTACACCTTC. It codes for CASSQRYGGVYGYTF.

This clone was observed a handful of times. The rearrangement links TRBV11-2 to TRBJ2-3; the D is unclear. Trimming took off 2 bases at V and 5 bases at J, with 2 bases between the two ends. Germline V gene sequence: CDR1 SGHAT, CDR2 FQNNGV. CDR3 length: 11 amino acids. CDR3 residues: CASSLLDTQYF. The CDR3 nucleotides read TGTGCCAGCAGCTTATTAGATACGCAGTATTTT. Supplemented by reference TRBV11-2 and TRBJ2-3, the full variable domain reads EAGVAQSPRYKIIEKRQSVAFWCNPISGHATLYWYQQILGQGPKLLIQFQNNGVVDDSQLPKDRFSAERLKGVDSTLKIQPAKLEDSAVYLCASSLLDTQYFGPGTRLTVL.

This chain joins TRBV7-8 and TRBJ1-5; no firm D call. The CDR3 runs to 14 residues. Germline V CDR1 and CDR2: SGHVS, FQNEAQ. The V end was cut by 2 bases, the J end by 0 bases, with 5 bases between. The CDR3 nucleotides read TGTGCCAGCAGCTTATCTACTAGCAATCAGCCCCAGCATTTT. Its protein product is CASSLSTSNQPQHF.

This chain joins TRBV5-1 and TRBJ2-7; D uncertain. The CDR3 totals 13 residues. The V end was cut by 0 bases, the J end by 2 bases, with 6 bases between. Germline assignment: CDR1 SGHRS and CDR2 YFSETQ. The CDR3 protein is CASSLGRTYEQYF. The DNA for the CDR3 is TGCGCCAGCAGCTTGGGCAGGACCTACGAGCAGTACTTC.

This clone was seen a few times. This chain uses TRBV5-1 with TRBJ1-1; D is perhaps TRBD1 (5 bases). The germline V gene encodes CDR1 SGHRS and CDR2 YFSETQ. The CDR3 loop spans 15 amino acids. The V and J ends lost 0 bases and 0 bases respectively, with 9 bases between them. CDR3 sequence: CASSLDGRVNTEAFF. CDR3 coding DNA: TGCGCCAGCAGCTTGGACGGCAGGGTGAACACTGAAGCTTTCTTT.

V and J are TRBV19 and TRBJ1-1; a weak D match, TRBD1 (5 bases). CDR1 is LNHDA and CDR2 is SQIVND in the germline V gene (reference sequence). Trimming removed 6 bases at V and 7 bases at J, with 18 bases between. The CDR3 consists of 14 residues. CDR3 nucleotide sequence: TGTGCCAGTAGCCCTTATCGGGGGGGGAATGAAGCTTTCTTT. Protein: CASSPYRGGNEAFF.

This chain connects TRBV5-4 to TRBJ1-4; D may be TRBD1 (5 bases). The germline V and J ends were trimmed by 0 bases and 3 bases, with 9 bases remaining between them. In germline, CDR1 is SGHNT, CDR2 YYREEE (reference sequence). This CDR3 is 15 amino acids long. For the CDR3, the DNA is TGTGCCAGCAGCTTGGTGGGAGGGGCTAATGAAAAACTGTTTTTT. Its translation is CASSLVGGANEKLFF.

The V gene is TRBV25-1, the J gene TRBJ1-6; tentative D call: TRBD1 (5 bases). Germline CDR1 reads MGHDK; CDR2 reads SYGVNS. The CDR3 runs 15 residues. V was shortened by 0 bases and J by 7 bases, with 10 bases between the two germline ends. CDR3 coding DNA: TGTGCCAGCAGTGAATATGGACATAACAATTCACCCCTCCACTTT. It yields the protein CASSEYGHNNSPLHF.

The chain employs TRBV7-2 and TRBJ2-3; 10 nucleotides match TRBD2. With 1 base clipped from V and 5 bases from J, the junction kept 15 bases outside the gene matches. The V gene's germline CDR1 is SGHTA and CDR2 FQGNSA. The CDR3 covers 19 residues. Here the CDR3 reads CASSLVFSGGPYPLDTQYF. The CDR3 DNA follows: TGTGCCAGCAGCTTAGTGTTTAGCGGGGGGCCCTATCCCTTAGATACGCAGTATTTT.

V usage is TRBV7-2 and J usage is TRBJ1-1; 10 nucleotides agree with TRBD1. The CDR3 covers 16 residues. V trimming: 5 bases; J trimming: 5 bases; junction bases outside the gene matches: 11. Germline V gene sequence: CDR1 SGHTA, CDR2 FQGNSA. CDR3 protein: CASSLTGGAGRTEAFF. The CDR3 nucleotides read TGTGCCAGCAGCCTGACAGGGGGCGCGGGGAGGACTGAAGCTTTCTTT.

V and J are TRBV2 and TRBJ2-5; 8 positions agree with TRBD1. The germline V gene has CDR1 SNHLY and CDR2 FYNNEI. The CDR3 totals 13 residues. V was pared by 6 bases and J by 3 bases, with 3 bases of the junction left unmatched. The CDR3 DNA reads TGTGCCAGCAGGGACAGGGCGAAAGAGACCCAGTACTTC. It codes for CASRDRAKETQYF.